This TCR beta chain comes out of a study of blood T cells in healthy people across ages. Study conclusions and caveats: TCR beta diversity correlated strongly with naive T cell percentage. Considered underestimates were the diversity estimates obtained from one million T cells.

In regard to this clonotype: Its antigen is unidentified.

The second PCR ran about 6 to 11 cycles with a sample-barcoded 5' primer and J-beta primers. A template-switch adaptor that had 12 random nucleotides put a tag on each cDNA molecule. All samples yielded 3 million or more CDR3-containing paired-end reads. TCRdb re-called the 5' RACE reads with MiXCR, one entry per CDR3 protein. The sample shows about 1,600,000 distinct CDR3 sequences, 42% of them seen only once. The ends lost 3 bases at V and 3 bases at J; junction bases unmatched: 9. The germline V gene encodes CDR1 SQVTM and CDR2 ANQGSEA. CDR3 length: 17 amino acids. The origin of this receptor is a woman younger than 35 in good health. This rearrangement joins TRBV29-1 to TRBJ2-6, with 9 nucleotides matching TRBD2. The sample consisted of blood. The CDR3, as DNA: TGCAGCGTTGAGACGCTAGCGGGAACGAGTGGGGCCAACGTCCTGACTTTC. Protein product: CSVETLAGTSGANVLTF.